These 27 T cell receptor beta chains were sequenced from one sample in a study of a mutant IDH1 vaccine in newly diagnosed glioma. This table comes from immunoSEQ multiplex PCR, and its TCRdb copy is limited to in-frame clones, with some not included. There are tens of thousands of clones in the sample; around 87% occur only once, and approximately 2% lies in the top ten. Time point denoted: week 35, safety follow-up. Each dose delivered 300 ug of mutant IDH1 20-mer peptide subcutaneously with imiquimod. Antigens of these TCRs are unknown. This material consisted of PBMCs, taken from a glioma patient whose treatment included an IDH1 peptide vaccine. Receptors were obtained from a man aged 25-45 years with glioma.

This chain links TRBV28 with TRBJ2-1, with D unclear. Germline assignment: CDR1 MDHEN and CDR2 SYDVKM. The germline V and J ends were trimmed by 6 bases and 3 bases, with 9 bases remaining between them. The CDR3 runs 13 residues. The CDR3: CASSQDHYNEQFF. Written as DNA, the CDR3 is TGTGCCAGCAGCCAGGACCACTACAATGAGCAGTTCTTC.

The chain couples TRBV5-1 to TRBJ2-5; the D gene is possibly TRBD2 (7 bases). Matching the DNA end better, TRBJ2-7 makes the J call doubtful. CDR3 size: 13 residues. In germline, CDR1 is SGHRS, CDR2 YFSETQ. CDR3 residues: CASSWRGPHEQYF. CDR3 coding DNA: TGCGCCAGCAGCTGGCGGGGGCCCCACGAGCAGTACTTC.

Written as DNA, the CDR3 is TGTGCCAGCAGCTTTTTGGGGTTGGCGGCTGGCTACACCTTC. Translating it yields CASSFLGLAAGYTF. This sequence joins TRBV7-9 and TRBJ1-2, with unresolved D. CDR1 and CDR2 (germline): SEHNR, FQNEAQ (reference sequence). V lost 3 bases, J lost 7 bases, and 15 bases lay in between. This CDR3 has 14 amino acids.

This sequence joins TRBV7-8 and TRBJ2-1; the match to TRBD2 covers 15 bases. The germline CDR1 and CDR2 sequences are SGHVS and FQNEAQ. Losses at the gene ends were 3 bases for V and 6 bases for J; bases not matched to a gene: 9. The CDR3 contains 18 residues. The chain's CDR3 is CASSFKAPGLAGGNEQFF. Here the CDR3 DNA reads TGTGCCAGCAGCTTCAAAGCACCGGGACTAGCGGGGGGCAATGAGCAGTTCTTC.

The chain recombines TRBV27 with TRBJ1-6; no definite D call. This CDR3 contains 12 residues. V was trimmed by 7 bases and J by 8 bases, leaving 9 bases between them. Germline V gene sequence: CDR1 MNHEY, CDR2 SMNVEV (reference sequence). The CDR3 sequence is CASKTADSPLHF. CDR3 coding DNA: TGTGCCAGCAAAACTGCGGATTCACCCCTCCACTTT.

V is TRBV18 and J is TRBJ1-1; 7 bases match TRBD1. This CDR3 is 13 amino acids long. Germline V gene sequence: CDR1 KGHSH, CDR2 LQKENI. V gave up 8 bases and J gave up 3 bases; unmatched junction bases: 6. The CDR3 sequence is CASEGTEDTEAFF. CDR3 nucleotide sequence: TGTGCCAGCGAAGGGACAGAGGACACTGAAGCTTTCTTT.

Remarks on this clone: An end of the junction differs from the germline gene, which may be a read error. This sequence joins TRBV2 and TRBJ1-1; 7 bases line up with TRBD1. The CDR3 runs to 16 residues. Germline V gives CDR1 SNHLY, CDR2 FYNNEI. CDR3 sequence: CASGDGAFHRGSRAFF. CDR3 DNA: TGTGCCAGCGGTGATGGGGCTTTCCACAGGGGTAGTCGAGCTTTCTTT.

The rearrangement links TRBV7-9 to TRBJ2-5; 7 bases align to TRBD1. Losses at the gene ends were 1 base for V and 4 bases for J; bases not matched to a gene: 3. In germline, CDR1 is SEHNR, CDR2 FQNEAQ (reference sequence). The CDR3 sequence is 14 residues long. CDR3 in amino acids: CASSLDRGRETQYF. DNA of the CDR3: TGTGCCAGCAGCTTAGACAGGGGACGAGAGACCCAGTACTTC. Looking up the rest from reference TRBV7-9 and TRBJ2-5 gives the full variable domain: DTGVSQNPRHKITKRGQNVTFRCDPISEHNRLYWYRQTLGQGPEFLTYFQNEAQLEKSRLLSDRFSAERPKGSFSTLEIQRTEQGDSAMYLCASSLDRGRETQYFGPGTRLLVL.

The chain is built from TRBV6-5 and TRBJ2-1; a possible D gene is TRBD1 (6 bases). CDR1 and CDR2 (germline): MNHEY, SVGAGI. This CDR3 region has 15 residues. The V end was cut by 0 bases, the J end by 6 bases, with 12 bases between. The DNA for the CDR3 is TGTGCCAGCAGTTACTCGATGGGGGCGAGCAATGAGCAGTTCTTC. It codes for CASSYSMGASNEQFF.

CDR3 in DNA: TGCGCCAGCAGTGAGTCGACGGGGGGGAAAGAGACCCAGTACTTC. Residues: CASSESTGGKETQYF. The rearrangement links TRBV10-2 to TRBJ2-5; 8 nucleotides align to TRBD2. V was clipped by 0 bases and J by 3 bases; unmatched bases: 3. This CDR3 contains 15 residues. Germline CDR1 is WSHSY and CDR2 is SAAADI.

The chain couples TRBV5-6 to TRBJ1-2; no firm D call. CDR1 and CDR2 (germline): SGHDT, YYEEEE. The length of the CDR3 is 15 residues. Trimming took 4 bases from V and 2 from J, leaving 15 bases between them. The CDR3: CASSAMRFGNYGYTF. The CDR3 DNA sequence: TGTGCCAGCAGCGCGATGCGGTTCGGCAACTATGGCTACACCTTC.

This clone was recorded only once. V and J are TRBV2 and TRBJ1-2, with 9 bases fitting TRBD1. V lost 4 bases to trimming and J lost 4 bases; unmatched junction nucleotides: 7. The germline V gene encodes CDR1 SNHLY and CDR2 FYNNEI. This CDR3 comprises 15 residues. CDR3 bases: TGTGCCAGCAGTGGGGACGACAGGGGGTCCTATGGCTACACCTTC. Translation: CASSGDDRGSYGYTF.

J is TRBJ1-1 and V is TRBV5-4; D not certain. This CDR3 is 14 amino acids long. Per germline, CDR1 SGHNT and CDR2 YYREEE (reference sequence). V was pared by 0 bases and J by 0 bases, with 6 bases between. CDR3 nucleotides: TGTGCCAGCAGCTTGGGCCCCATGAACACTGAAGCTTTCTTT. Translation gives CASSLGPMNTEAFF. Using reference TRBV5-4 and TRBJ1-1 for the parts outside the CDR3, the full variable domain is ETGVTQSPTHLIKTRGQQVTLRCSSQSGHNTVSWYQQALGQGPQFIFQYYREEENGRGNFPPRFSGLQFPNYSSELNVNALELDDSALYLCASSLGPMNTEAFFGQGTRLTVV.

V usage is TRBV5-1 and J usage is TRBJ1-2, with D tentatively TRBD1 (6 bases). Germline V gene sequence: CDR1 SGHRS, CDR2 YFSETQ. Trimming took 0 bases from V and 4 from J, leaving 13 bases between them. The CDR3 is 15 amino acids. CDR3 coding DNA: TGCGCCAGCAGCTTGGTTCCGGAGGGGGGCTATGGCTACACCTTC. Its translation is CASSLVPEGGYGYTF.

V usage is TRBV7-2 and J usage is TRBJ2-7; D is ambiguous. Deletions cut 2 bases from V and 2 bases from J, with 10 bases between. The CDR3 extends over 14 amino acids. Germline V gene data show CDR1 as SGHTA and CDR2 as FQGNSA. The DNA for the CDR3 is TGTGCCAGCAGCTTACGTATCCTACCCTACGAGCAGTACTTC. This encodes CASSLRILPYEQYF.

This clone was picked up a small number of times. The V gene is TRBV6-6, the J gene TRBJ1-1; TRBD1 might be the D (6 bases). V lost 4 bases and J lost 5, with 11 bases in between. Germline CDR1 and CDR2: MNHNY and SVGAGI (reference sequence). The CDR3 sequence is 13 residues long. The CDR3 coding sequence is TGTGCCAGCAGTTCCACAGGGTCGACTGAAGCTTTCTTT. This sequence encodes CASSSTGSTEAFF.

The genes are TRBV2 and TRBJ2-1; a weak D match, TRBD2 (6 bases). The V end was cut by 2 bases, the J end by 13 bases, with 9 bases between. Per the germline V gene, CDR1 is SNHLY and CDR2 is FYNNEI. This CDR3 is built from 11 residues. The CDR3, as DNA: TGTGCCAGCAGTGAACCCGGGAGTCAGTTCTTC. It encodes CASSEPGSQFF.

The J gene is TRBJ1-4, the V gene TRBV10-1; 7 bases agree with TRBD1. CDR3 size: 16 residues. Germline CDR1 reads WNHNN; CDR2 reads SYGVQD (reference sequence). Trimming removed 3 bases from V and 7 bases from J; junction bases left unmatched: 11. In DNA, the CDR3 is TGCGCCAGCAGTGACCAGATGACAGGGATCGGTGAAAAACTGTTTTTT. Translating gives CASSDQMTGIGEKLFF.

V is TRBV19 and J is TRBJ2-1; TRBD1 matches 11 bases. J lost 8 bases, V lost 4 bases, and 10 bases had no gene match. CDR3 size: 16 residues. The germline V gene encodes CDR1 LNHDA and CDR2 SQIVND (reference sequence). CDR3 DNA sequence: TGTGCCAGTAGTAAAAGGGTCGGACAGGGGGCCGATGAGCAGTTCTTC. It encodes CASSKRVGQGADEQFF. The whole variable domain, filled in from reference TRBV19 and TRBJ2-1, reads DGGITQSPKYLFRKEGQNVTLSCEQNLNHDAMYWYRQDPGQGLRLIYYSQIVNDFQKGDIAEGYSVSREKKESFPLTVTSAQKNPTAFYLCASSKRVGQGADEQFFGPGTRLTVL.

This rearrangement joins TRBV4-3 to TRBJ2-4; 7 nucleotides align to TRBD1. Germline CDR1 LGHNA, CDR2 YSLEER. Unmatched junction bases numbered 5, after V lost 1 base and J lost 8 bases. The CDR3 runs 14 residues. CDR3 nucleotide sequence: TGCGCCAGCAGCCAAGTAACAGGGGAAGACATTCAGTACTTC. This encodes CASSQVTGEDIQYF.

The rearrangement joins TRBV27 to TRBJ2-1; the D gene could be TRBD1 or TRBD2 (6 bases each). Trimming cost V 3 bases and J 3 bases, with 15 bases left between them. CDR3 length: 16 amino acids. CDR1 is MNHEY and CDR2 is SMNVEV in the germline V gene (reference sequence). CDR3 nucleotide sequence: TGTGCCAGCAGTTTCCGAGGGGGAGGTTACTACAATGAGCAGTTCTTC. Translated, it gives CASSFRGGGYYNEQFF.

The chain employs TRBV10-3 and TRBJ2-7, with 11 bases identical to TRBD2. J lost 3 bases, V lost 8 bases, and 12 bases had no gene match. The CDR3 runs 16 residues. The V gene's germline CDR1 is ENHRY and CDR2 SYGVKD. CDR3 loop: CAISTSGAGNVYEQYF. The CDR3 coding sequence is TGTGCCATCTCGACTAGCGGGGCGGGCAACGTCTACGAGCAGTACTTC.

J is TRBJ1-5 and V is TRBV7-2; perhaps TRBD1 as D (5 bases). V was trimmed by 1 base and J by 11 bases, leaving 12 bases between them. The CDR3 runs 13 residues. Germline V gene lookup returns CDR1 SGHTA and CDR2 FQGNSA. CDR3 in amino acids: CASSLEGYSAQHF. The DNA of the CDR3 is TGTGCCAGCAGCTTAGAGGGGTACTCAGCCCAGCATTTT.

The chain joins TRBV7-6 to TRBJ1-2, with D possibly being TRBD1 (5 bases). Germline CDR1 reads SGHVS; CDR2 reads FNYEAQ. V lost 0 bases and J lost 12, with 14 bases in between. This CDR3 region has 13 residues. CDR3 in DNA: TGTGCCAGCAGCTTAGCGGTGGGGCAGACTCACACCTTC. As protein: CASSLAVGQTHTF. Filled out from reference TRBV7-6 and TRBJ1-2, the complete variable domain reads GAGVSQSPRYKVTKRGQDVALRCDPISGHVSLYWYRQALGQGPEFLTYFNYEAQQDKSGLPNDRFSAERPEGSISTLTIQRTEQRDSAMYRCASSLAVGQTHTFGSGTRLTVV.

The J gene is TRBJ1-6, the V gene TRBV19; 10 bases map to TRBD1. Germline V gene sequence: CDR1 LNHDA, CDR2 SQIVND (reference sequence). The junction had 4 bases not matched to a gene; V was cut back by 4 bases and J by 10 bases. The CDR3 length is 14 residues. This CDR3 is CASSTGTGASPLHF. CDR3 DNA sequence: TGTGCCAGTAGTACCGGGACAGGGGCCTCACCCCTCCACTTT.

The CDR3 region has the DNA TGCGCCAGCAGCATTACAAGCACTCGGGAGCTGTTTTTT. Its translation is CASSITSTRELFF. The chain recombines TRBV5-1 with TRBJ2-2; no reliable D call. CDR3 length equals 13 residues. Trimming cost V 4 bases and J 9 bases, with 13 bases left between them. CDR1 and CDR2 from the germline V gene are SGHRS and YFSETQ.

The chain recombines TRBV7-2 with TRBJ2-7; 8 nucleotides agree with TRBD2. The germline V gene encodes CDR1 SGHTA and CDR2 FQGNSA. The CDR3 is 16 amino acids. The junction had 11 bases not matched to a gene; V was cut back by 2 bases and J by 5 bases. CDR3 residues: CASSLILAGLVHEQYF. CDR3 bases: TGTGCCAGCAGCTTAATCCTAGCGGGTTTGGTCCACGAGCAGTACTTC.